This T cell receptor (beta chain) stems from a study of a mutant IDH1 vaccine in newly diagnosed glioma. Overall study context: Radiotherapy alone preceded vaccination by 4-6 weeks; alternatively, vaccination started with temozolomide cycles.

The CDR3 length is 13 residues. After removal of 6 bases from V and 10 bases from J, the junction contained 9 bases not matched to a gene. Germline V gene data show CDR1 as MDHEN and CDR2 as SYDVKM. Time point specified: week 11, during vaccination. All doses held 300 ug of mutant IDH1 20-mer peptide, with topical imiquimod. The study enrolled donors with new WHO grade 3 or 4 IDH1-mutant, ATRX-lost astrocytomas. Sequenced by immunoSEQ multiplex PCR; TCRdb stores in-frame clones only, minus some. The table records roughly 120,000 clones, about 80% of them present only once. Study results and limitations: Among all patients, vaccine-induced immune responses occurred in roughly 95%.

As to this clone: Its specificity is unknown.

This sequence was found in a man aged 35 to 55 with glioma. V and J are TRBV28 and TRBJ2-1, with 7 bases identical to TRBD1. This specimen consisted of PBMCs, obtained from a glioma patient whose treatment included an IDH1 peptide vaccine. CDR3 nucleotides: TGTGCCAGCAGGCCGACAGGGCCGCTGGAGCAGTTCTTC. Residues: CASRPTGPLEQFF.